Below are 20 T cell receptor beta chains sequenced from a single sample in a study of identical twins. TCRdb re-derived calls from the 5' RACE reads in MiXCR, one entry per CDR3 protein. The repertoire has just under 550,000 distinct CDR3 sequences, approximately 14% of them found once; the top ten carry less than 0.5%. The same specimen was also included in a second study, on yellow fever vaccine responses in identical twins.

Sequencing was performed on CD4+ T cells sorted from blood. Every receptor here comes from a woman aged 18-29 years in good health.

This clonotype was seen only a few times. The chain uses TRBV28 and TRBJ1-2, with D tentatively TRBD1 (5 bases). This CDR3 has 15 amino acids. Germline V CDR1 and CDR2: MDHEN, SYDVKM. V lost 6 bases and J lost 2, with 16 bases in between. The CDR3 region is CASRGAYGQNYGYTF. Here the CDR3 DNA reads TGTGCCAGCAGAGGGGCCTACGGACAAAACTATGGCTACACCTTC.

V usage is TRBV5-1 and J usage is TRBJ2-2; 8 positions agree with TRBD1. Trimming removed 3 bases from V and 0 bases from J; junction bases left unmatched: 1. The CDR3 is made up of 15 amino acids. The V gene's germline CDR1 is SGHRS and CDR2 YFSETQ. In DNA form, the CDR3 reads TGCGCCAGCAGCTGGACAGGGCCGAACACCGGGGAGCTGTTTTTT. This translates into CASSWTGPNTGELFF.

The chain couples TRBV11-2 to TRBJ1-5, with 10 bases identical to TRBD1. Germline V CDR1 and CDR2: SGHAT, FQNNGV. J lost 6 bases, V lost 5 bases, and 7 bases had no gene match. This CDR3 region has 15 residues. The CDR3 DNA reads TGTGCCAGCAGCCTTGGGACAGGGGCTTTTCAGCCCCAGCATTTT. Residues: CASSLGTGAFQPQHF.

The chain links TRBV25-1 to TRBJ2-7; 8 nucleotides agree with TRBD1. This CDR3 is built from 16 residues. CDR1 is MGHDK, CDR2 SYGVNS, per germline. With V trimmed by 0 bases and J by 9 bases, 13 bases remained unmatched. The CDR3 reads CASSEYMGSGGAGQYF. CDR3 bases: TGTGCCAGCAGTGAATATATGGGATCAGGGGGCGCAGGGCAGTACTTC.

The V gene is TRBV19, the J gene TRBJ2-5; the D is unclear. The CDR3 is 14 amino acids. Germline lookup yields CDR1 LNHDA and CDR2 SQIVND (reference sequence). Trimming removed 4 bases at V and 2 bases at J, with 11 bases between. The CDR3 DNA is TGTGCCAGTAGTACCCGTTCCGGGCAAGAGACCCAGTACTTC. This sequence encodes CASSTRSGQETQYF.

This clonotype was counted only a few times. The chain has TRBV7-2 and TRBJ1-1; no clear D gene. The ends were cut back, 1 base at V and 2 bases at J, with 8 bases in the middle. There are 14 residues in the CDR3. The V gene's germline CDR1 is SGHTA and CDR2 FQGNSA. This chain's CDR3 is CASSLGQINTEAFF. CDR3 bases: TGTGCCAGCAGCTTAGGGCAGATCAACACTGAAGCTTTCTTT.

This clonotype was seen more than once but under ten times. The rearrangement joins TRBV5-1 to TRBJ2-3; 8 bases agree with TRBD2. The CDR3 covers 16 residues. From germline, CDR1 is SGHRS and CDR2 YFSETQ. V lost 4 bases to trimming and J lost 2 bases; unmatched junction nucleotides: 9. The CDR3 sequence: CASSQLAGRNTDTQYF. In DNA, the CDR3 is TGCGCCAGCAGCCAATTAGCGGGGAGGAACACAGATACGCAGTATTTT.

The chain links TRBV12-3 or TRBV12-4 to TRBJ2-2; D perhaps matches TRBD2 (6 bases). V was shortened by 8 bases and J by 2 bases, with 27 bases between the two germline ends. There are 19 residues in the CDR3. The CDR3 coding sequence is TGTGCCAGCTGCCCAATCTGGGGGTACGGGACTCTCAACACCGGGGAGCTGTTTTTT. It codes for CASCPIWGYGTLNTGELFF.

This clonotype was recorded a few times. The chain links TRBV7-8 to TRBJ2-1; possibly TRBD2 for D (6 bases). Germline values: CDR1 SGHVS, CDR2 FQNEAQ. The CDR3 totals 14 residues. The V end lost 5 bases, the J end lost 3 bases, and 11 bases lay between the germline ends. For the CDR3, the DNA is TGTGCCAGCAGCCGGGGGTTAGACTACAATGAGCAGTTCTTC. Protein: CASSRGLDYNEQFF.

This clonotype was detected a few times. The chain recombines TRBV7-8 with TRBJ2-7, with D tentatively TRBD2 (5 bases). V lost 7 bases and J lost 1, with 20 bases in between. Per germline, CDR1 SGHVS and CDR2 FQNEAQ. This CDR3 is built from 16 residues. CDR3: CASTAGVGSSSYEQYF. CDR3 nucleotides: TGTGCCAGCACCGCCGGGGTGGGCAGCAGTTCCTACGAGCAGTACTTC. Supplemented by reference TRBV7-8 and TRBJ2-7, the full variable domain reads GAGVSQSPRYKVAKRGQDVALRCDPISGHVSLFWYQQALGQGPEFLTYFQNEAQLDKSGLPSDRFFAERPEGSVSTLKIQRTQQEDSAVYLCASTAGVGSSSYEQYFGPGTRLTVT.

J is TRBJ2-2 and V is TRBV5-5; no firm D call. This CDR3 region has 16 residues. The V end lost 0 bases, the J end lost 4 bases, and 13 bases lay between the germline ends. CDR1 SGHKS and CDR2 YYEKEE come from the germline V gene (reference sequence). CDR3 amino acids: CASSLGAWTITGELFF. In nucleotides, the CDR3 is TGTGCCAGCAGCTTGGGAGCTTGGACGATCACCGGGGAGCTGTTTTTT.

Only a few counts were recorded for this clonotype. V is TRBV3-1 and J is TRBJ1-5; 8 bases are shared with TRBD1. Germline V gene data show CDR1 as LGHDT and CDR2 as YNNKEL (reference sequence). Unmatched junction bases numbered 6, after V lost 2 bases and J lost 0 bases. CDR3 length: 17 residues. The CDR3 bases are TGTGCCAGCAGCCAACGCACAGGGGGGTATAGCAATCAGCCCCAGCATTTT. This codes for CASSQRTGGYSNQPQHF. Full variable domain (remainder filled in from reference TRBV3-1 and TRBJ1-5): DTAVSQTPKYLVTQMGNDKSIKCEQNLGHDTMYWYKQDSKKFLKIMFSYNNKELIINETVPNRFSPKSPDKAHLNLHINSLELGDSAVYFCASSQRTGGYSNQPQHFGDGTRLSIL.

This clonotype turned up a few times. The chain is built from TRBV18 and TRBJ2-7; a weak D match, TRBD1 (6 bases). CDR1 KGHSH and CDR2 LQKENI come from the germline V gene. Trimming shortened V by 3 bases and J by 7 bases, and 10 bases separated the two germline ends. The CDR3 is 12 amino acids. This CDR3 is CASSPDSAEQYV. The DNA of the CDR3 is TGTGCCAGCTCACCGGACAGTGCAGAGCAGTACGTC.

CDR3 amino acids: CASINPGLEGTGELFF. The CDR3 DNA follows: TGTGCCAGCATCAACCCGGGACTAGAGGGCACCGGGGAGCTGTTTTTT. This sequence joins TRBV28 and TRBJ2-2, with TRBD2 matching over 8 bases. V lost 7 bases to trimming and J lost 4 bases; unmatched junction nucleotides: 11. The CDR3 length is 16 residues. CDR1 is MDHEN, CDR2 SYDVKM, per germline.

This clonotype was counted only a few times. The chain uses TRBV12-3 or TRBV12-4 and TRBJ2-3; 11 nucleotides line up with TRBD2. This CDR3 comprises 15 residues. The V segment lost 3 bases and the J segment 6 bases; nucleotides outside the gene matches: 5. This chain's CDR3 is CASSLSSGRFDTQYF. The CDR3, as DNA: TGTGCCAGCAGTTTGTCTAGCGGGAGGTTTGATACGCAGTATTTT.

In this sample, this clonotype turned up a few times. V is TRBV10-3 and J is TRBJ2-3; D not resolved. The CDR3 sequence is 14 residues long. CDR1 is ENHRY and CDR2 is SYGVKD in the germline V gene. The V gene lost 3 bases and the J gene lost 0 bases, with 7 bases spanning the gap. The CDR3, as DNA: TGTGCCATCAGTGAAAGGCGTAGCACAGATACGCAGTATTTT. It translates to CAISERRSTDTQYF.

The chain employs TRBV6-5 and TRBJ1-4; D remains unclear. CDR1 MNHEY and CDR2 SVGAGI come from the germline V gene. Trimming took 2 bases from V and 5 from J, leaving 9 bases between them. The CDR3 spans 14 residues. CDR3 amino acids: CASSYPGRNEKLFF. In DNA, the CDR3 is TGTGCCAGCAGTTACCCTGGACGGAATGAAAAACTGTTTTTT.

A few counts support this clonotype. The chain is built from TRBV6-2 or TRBV6-3 and TRBJ2-2; TRBD1 matches 8 bases. The J segment lost 6 bases and the V segment lost 7 bases, leaving 13 bases of the junction unmatched. The CDR3 sequence is 16 residues long. Germline-derived CDR1 and CDR2 are MNHEY and SVGEGT. The CDR3 DNA reads TGTGCCAGCACCCGACCCGGGACAGGCCCCCCCGGGGAGCTGTTTTTT. Its protein is CASTRPGTGPPGELFF.

This chain uses TRBV5-1 with TRBJ2-4; tentative D call: TRBD2 (5 bases). From germline, CDR1 is SGHRS and CDR2 YFSETQ. The V end was cut by 1 base, the J end by 7 bases, with 12 bases between. The CDR3 loop spans 14 amino acids. The CDR3 DNA is TGCGCCAGCAGCTTGCGGACTTTAGGGAACATTCAGTACTTC. Its translation: CASSLRTLGNIQYF. The complete variable domain, with remaining parts taken from reference TRBV5-1 and TRBJ2-4, reads KAGVTQTPRYLIKTRGQQVTLSCSPISGHRSVSWYQQTPGQGLQFLFEYFSETQRNKGNFPGRFSGRQFSNSRSEMNVSTLELGDSALYLCASSLRTLGNIQYFGAGTRLSVL.

This clonotype showed up many times. The chain joins TRBV7-8 to TRBJ1-5; the D gene is possibly TRBD1 (5 bases). The V gene lost 3 bases and the J gene lost 1 base, with 7 bases spanning the gap. The CDR3 totals 14 residues. Per the germline V gene, CDR1 is SGHVS and CDR2 is FQNEAQ. CDR3 amino acids: CASSLTESNQPQHF. The CDR3 region has the DNA TGTGCCAGCAGCTTGACAGAGAGCAATCAGCCCCAGCATTTT.